This TCR beta chain was sequenced during a study of blood T cell repertoires in COVID-19. As for the study in general: PBMCs, B-cell-depleted T cells, or T cells provided the cDNA or gDNA that made up the material.

V was trimmed by 3 bases and J by 0 bases, leaving 9 bases between them. This CDR3 comprises 15 residues. Germline loops: CDR1 MNHEY, CDR2 SVGAGI. Original processing notes: Counts of nucleated cells, estimated from reference gene primer amplification, were obtained. Libraries were prepared by immunoSEQ multiplex PCR; TCRdb keeps only in-frame clonotypes and omits some of them. The V and J calls and clone size are taken from that table; D and trimming were inferred from the DNA. The sample contains 100,000 to 150,000 clones, around 80% of which appear only once. The chain employs TRBV6-5 and TRBJ2-1; D is uncertain. This TCR was recovered from a man between 70 and 80 years old with acute or convalescent COVID-19. The sequencing input was peripheral blood. CDR3 sequence (DNA): TGTGCCAGCAGTTATGGGCTGAGCTCCTACAATGAGCAGTTCTTC. Translating it yields CASSYGLSSYNEQFF.